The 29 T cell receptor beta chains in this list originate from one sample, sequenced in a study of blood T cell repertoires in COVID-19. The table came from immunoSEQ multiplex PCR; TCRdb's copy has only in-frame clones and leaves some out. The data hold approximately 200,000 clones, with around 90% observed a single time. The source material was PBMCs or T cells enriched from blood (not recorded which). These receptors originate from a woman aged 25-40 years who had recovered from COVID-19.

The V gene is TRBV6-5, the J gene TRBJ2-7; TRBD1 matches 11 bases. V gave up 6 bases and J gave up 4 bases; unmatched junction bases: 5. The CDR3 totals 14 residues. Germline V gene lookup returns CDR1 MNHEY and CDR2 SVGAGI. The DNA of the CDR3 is TGTGCCAGCAGCGGGGACAGGGGGTATTACGAGCAGTACTTC. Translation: CASSGDRGYYEQYF.

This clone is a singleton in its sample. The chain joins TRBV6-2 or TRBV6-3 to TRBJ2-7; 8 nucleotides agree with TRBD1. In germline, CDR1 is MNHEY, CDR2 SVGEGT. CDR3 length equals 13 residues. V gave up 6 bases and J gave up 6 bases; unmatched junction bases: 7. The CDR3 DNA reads TGTGCCAGCAGCCGTACGACAGGGGCCGAGCAGTACTTC. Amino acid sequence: CASSRTTGAEQYF.

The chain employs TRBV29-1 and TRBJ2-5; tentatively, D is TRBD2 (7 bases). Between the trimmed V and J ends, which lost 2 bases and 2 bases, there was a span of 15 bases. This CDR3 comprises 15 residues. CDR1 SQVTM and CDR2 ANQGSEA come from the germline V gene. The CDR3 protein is CSVEKGGALQETQYF. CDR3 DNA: TGCAGCGTTGAAAAAGGGGGGGCTCTTCAAGAGACCCAGTACTTC.

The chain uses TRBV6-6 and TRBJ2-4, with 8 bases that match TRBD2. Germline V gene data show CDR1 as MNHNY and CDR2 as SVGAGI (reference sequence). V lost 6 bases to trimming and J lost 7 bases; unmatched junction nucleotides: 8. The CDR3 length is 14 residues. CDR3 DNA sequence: TGTGCCAGCAGCCCGGGGGGGGGAATGAACATTCAGTACTTC. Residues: CASSPGGGMNIQYF.

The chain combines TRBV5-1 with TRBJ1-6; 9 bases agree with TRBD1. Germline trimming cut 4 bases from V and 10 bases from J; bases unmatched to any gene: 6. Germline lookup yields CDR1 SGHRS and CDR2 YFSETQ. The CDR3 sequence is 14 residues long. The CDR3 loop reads CASSQTGGDSPLHF. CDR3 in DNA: TGCGCCAGCAGCCAGACAGGGGGAGACTCACCCCTCCACTTT.

The CDR3: CASSRPGGTQYF. The CDR3 DNA is TGTGCCAGCAGCCGACCGGGGGGGACCCAGTACTTC. The rearrangement uses TRBV11-1 and TRBJ2-5; 7 nucleotides line up with TRBD2. Trimming cost V 5 bases and J 7 bases; bases outside gene matches: 4. CDR1 SGHAT and CDR2 FQDESV come from the germline V gene (reference sequence). The CDR3 has 12 residues.

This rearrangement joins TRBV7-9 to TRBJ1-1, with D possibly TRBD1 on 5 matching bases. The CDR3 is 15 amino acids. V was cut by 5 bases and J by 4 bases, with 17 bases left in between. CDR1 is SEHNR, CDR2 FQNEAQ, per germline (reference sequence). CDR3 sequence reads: CASSETSGGSTEAFF. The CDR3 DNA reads TGTGCCAGCAGCGAGACATCGGGGGGGAGCACTGAAGCTTTCTTT. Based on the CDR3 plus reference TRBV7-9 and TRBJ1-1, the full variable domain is DTGVSQNPRHKITKRGQNVTFRCDPISEHNRLYWYRQTLGQGPEFLTYFQNEAQLEKSRLLSDRFSAERPKGSFSTLEIQRTEQGDSAMYLCASSETSGGSTEAFFGQGTRLTVV.

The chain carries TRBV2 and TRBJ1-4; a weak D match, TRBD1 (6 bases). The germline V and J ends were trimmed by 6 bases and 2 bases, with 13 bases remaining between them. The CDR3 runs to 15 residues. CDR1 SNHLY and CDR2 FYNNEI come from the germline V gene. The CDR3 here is CASRKTGATNEKLFF. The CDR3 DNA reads TGTGCCAGCAGGAAGACAGGAGCCACTAATGAAAAACTGTTTTTT. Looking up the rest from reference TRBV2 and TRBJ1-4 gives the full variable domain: EPEVTQTPSHQVTQMGQEVILRCVPISNHLYFYWYRQILGQKVEFLVSFYNNEISEKSEIFDDQFSVERPDGSNFTLKIRSTKLEDSAMYFCASRKTGATNEKLFFGSGTQLSVL.

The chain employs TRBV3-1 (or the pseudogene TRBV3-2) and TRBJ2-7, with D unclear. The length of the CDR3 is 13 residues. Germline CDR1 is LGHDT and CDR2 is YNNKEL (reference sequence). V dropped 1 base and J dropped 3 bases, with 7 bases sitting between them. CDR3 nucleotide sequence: TGTGCCAGCAGCCAAGTTAGCAGCTACGAGCAGTACTTC. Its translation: CASSQVSSYEQYF.

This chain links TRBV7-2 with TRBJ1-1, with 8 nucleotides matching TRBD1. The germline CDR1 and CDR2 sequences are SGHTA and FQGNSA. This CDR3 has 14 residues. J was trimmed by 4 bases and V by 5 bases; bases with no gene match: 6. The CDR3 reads CASSTRGLSTEAFF. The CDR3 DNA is TGTGCCAGCAGCACCAGGGGGCTAAGCACTGAAGCTTTCTTT.

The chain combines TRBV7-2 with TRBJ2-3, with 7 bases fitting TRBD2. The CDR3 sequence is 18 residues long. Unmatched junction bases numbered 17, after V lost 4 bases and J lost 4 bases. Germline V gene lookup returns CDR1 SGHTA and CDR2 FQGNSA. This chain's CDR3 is CASSSSLLAASGADTQYF. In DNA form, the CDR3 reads TGTGCCAGCAGCTCCTCACTGTTAGCGGCTAGCGGCGCAGATACGCAGTATTTT.

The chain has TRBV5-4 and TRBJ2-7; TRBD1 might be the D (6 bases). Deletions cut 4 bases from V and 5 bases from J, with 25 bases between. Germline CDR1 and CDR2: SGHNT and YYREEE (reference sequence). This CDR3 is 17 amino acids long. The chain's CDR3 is CASSPGSRQAIFNEQYF. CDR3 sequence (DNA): TGTGCCAGCAGCCCAGGGTCCCGACAGGCGATTTTTAACGAGCAGTACTTC.

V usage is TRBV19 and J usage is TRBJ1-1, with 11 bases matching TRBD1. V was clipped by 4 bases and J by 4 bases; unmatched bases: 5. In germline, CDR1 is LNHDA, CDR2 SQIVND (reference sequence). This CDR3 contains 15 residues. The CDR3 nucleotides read TGTGCCAGTAGTACCGGGACAGGGGGGGTCACTGAAGCTTTCTTT. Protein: CASSTGTGGVTEAFF.

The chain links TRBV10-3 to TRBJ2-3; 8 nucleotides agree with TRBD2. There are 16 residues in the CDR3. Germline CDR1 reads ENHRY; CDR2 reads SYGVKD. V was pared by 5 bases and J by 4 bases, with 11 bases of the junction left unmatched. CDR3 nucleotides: TGTGCCATCAGTCAAGCGTCCGGGAGGGTCTCAGATACGCAGTATTTT. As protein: CAISQASGRVSDTQYF.

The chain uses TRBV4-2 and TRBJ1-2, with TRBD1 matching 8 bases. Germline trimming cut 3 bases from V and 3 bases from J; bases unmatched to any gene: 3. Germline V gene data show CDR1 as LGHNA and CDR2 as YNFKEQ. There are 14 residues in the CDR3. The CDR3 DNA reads TGTGCCAGCAGCCACCCGGACAGGGACTATGGCTACACCTTC. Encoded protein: CASSHPDRDYGYTF.

The CDR3 DNA sequence: TGTGCCAGCAAGGGACAACCGAACACTGAAGCTTTCTTT. The encoded protein is CASKGQPNTEAFF. The rearrangement uses TRBV7-2 and TRBJ1-1; tentatively, D is TRBD1 (6 bases). From germline, CDR1 is SGHTA and CDR2 FQGNSA. CDR3 length: 13 amino acids. V was trimmed by 7 bases and J by 1 base, leaving 10 bases between them.

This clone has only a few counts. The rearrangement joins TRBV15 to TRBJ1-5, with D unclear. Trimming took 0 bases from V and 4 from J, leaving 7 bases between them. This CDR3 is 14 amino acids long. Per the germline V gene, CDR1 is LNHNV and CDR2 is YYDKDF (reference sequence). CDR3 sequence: CATSRDTVNQPQHF. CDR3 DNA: TGTGCCACCAGCAGAGATACGGTTAATCAGCCCCAGCATTTT.

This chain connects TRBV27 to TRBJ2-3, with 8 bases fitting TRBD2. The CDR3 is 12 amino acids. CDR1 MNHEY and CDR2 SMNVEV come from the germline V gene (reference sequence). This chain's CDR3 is CVSGGRLDTQYF. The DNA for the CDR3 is TGTGTTTCGGGGGGGAGGTTAGATACGCAGTATTTT.

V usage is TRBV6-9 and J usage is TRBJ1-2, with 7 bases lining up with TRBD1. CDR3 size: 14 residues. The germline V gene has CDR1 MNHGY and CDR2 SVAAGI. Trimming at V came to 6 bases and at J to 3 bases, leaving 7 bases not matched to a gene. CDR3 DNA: TGTGCCAGCAGGGAACAGGGGATATACTATGGCTACACCTTC. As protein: CASREQGIYYGYTF.

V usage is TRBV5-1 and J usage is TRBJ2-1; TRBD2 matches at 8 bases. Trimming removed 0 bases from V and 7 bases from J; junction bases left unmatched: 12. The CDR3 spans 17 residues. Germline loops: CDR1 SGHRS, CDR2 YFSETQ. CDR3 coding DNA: TGCGCCAGCAGCTTGGGGGCCGGGACTAGGAGGAGGAATGAGCAGTTCTTC. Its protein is CASSLGAGTRRRNEQFF.

CDR3 residues: CASSPPDSPGGTDTQYF. CDR3 DNA: TGTGCCAGCAGTCCCCCCGACAGCCCCGGCGGCACAGATACGCAGTATTTT. The chain links TRBV27 to TRBJ2-3; possibly TRBD1 for D (5 bases). The germline V gene has CDR1 MNHEY and CDR2 SMNVEV (reference sequence). Trimming cost V 5 bases and J 1 base, with 19 bases left between them. The CDR3 is 17 amino acids.

In DNA form, the CDR3 reads TGTGCCAGCAGTTACGGAAGACAGGGGTCCTACGAGCAGTACTTC. The encoded protein is CASSYGRQGSYEQYF. The chain carries TRBV6-5 and TRBJ2-7, with TRBD1 matching over 8 bases. The CDR3 runs 15 residues. Germline CDR1 and CDR2: MNHEY and SVGAGI. V lost 2 bases and J lost 1; bases outside the gene matches: 4.

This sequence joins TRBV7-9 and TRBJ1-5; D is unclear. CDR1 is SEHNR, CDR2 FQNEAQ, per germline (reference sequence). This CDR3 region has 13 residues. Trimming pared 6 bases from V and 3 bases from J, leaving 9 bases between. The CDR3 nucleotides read TGTGCCAGCAGTCCAGATGACAATCAGCCCCAGCATTTT. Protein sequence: CASSPDDNQPQHF.

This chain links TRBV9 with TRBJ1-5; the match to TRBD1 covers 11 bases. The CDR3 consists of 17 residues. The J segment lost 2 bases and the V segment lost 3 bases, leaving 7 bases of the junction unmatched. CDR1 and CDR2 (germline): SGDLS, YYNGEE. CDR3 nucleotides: TGTGCCAGCAGCGCTACACCGGGACAGGGGGGCAATCAGCCCCAGCATTTT. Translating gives CASSATPGQGGNQPQHF.

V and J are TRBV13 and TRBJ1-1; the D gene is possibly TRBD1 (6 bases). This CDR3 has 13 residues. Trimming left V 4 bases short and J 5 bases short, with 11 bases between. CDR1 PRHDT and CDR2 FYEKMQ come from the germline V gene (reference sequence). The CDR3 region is CASSSTGKTEAFF. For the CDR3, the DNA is TGTGCCAGCAGCTCAACAGGGAAAACTGAAGCTTTCTTT.

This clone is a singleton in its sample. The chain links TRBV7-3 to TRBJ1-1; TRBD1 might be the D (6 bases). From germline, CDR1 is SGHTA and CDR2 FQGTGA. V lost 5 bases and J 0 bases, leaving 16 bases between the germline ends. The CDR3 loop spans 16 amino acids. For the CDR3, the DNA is TGTGCCAGCAGCCGGGGGGGCTCACCGATGAACACTGAAGCTTTCTTT. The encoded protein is CASSRGGSPMNTEAFF.

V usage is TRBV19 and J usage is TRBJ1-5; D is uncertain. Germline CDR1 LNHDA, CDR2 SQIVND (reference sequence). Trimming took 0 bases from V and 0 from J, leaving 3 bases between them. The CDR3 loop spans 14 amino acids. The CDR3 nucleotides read TGTGCCAGTAGTATAGATCTTAGCAATCAGCCCCAGCATTTT. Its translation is CASSIDLSNQPQHF.

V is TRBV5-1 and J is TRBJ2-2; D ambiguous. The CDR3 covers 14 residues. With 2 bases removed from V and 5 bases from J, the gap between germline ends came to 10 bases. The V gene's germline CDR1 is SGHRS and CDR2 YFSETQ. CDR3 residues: CASSFNGGTGELFF. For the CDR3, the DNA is TGCGCCAGCAGCTTTAATGGCGGTACCGGGGAGCTGTTTTTT.

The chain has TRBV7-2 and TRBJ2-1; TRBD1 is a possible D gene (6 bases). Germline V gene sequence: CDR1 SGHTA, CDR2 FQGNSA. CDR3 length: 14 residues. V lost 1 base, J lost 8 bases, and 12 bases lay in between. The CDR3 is CASSLVQGSHEQFF. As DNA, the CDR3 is TGTGCCAGCAGCTTAGTCCAGGGGTCCCATGAGCAGTTCTTC. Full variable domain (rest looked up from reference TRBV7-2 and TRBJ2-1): GAGVSQSPSNKVTEKGKDVELRCDPISGHTALYWYRQSLGQGLEFLIYFQGNSAPDKSGLPSDRFSAERTGGSVSTLTIQRTQQEDSAVYLCASSLVQGSHEQFFGPGTRLTVL.